The 28 T cell receptor beta chains below all came from one sample that was sequenced in a study of T cell responses to AZD1222 COVID-19 vaccine. The data were produced by immunoSEQ multiplex PCR, yet TCRdb's version contains in-frame clones alone and is incomplete. The table has about 130,000 clones, 75% to 90% seen once. The sample in question was peripheral blood, obtained on day 0 of AZD1222 vaccination. These receptors originate from an adult in good health.

This chain joins TRBV6-1 and TRBJ1-2; D unclear. This CDR3 comprises 13 residues. Between the trimmed V and J ends, which lost 1 base and 2 bases, there was a span of 5 bases. Germline V gives CDR1 MNHNS, CDR2 SASEGT. CDR3 region: CASSEDGNYGYTF. As DNA, the CDR3 is TGTGCCAGCAGTGAAGACGGCAACTATGGCTACACCTTC.

By share, this clone counts as medium-sized (0.01 to 0.1%). The chain links TRBV6-1 to TRBJ1-1; the D is unclear. The CDR3 is 13 residues long. V was shortened by 3 bases and J by 0 bases, with 5 bases between the two germline ends. Germline loops: CDR1 MNHNS, CDR2 SASEGT. CDR3 region: CASSDKMNTEAFF. Written as DNA, the CDR3 is TGTGCCAGCAGTGACAAAATGAACACTGAAGCTTTCTTT.

The count of this clone is one. The chain links TRBV5-1 to TRBJ1-6; D is possibly TRBD1 (5 bases). V was pared by 0 bases and J by 7 bases, with 5 bases between. The CDR3 is 13 amino acids. In germline, CDR1 is SGHRS, CDR2 YFSETQ. The CDR3: CASSLDRNSPLHF. Here the CDR3 DNA reads TGCGCCAGCAGCTTGGACAGGAATTCACCCCTCCACTTT.

The chain recombines TRBV5-1 with TRBJ1-3; 9 bases are a match to TRBD1. V was pared by 4 bases and J by 2 bases, with 7 bases of the junction left unmatched. Per the germline V gene, CDR1 is SGHRS and CDR2 is YFSETQ. The CDR3 has 16 residues. The CDR3 loop reads CASSAAGTGTGNTIYF. The CDR3 region has the DNA TGCGCCAGCAGCGCGGCCGGGACAGGGACTGGAAACACCATATATTTT.

This chain joins TRBV7-2 and TRBJ1-1, with D unclear. Deletions cut 1 base from V and 5 bases from J, with 17 bases between. Per germline, CDR1 SGHTA and CDR2 FQGNSA. The CDR3 is made up of 16 amino acids. The CDR3 coding sequence is TGTGCCAGCAGCTTAGTATGGGGAGGATCTCGAACTGAAGCTTTCTTT. Encoded protein: CASSLVWGGSRTEAFF.

The chain has TRBV19 and TRBJ1-4; possibly TRBD1 for D (6 bases). From germline, CDR1 is LNHDA and CDR2 SQIVND (reference sequence). Trimming took 3 bases from V and 7 from J, leaving 12 bases between them. This CDR3 comprises 14 residues. Here the CDR3 reads CASSMGTYREKLFF. In DNA form, the CDR3 reads TGTGCCAGTAGTATGGGGACATACCGTGAAAAACTGTTTTTT.

The sample holds a few counts of this clone. This rearrangement joins TRBV5-1 to TRBJ1-2, with a weak D call TRBD1 (6 bases). V shed 0 bases and J shed 3 bases, with 15 bases lying between them. CDR1 is SGHRS and CDR2 is YFSETQ in the germline V gene. The CDR3 spans 16 residues. As DNA, the CDR3 is TGCGCCAGCAGCTTGGTACCCCAGGGGAGGGACTATGGCTACACCTTC. Its translation: CASSLVPQGRDYGYTF.

V usage is TRBV10-3 and J usage is TRBJ1-1; 9 positions agree with TRBD1. Germline V gene data show CDR1 as ENHRY and CDR2 as SYGVKD. Trimming removed 2 bases from V and 5 bases from J; junction bases left unmatched: 6. The CDR3 is 15 amino acids. CDR3 nucleotides: TGTGCCATCAGTGAGCCTGGACAGGGGTGGACTGAAGCTTTCTTT. Its translation: CAISEPGQGWTEAFF.

The gene calls are TRBV3-1 (or the pseudogene TRBV3-2) and TRBJ2-5; 7 bases agree with TRBD1. This CDR3 is built from 15 residues. Germline V lookup: CDR1 LGHDT, CDR2 YNNKEL (reference sequence). The J segment lost 3 bases and the V segment lost 4 bases, leaving 8 bases of the junction unmatched. DNA of the CDR3: TGTGCCAGCAGCCCTTTCGGGACAGAAAAAGAGACCCAGTACTTC. Its translation: CASSPFGTEKETQYF.

The chain couples TRBV10-1 to TRBJ1-5; tentative D call: TRBD1 (6 bases). This CDR3 has 14 amino acids. Between the trimmed V and J ends, which lost 2 bases and 4 bases, there was a span of 9 bases. Germline CDR1 WNHNN, CDR2 SYGVQD (reference sequence). The CDR3 bases are TGCGCCAGCAGTGAGGGGGGCCCTAATCAGCCCCAGCATTTT. This encodes CASSEGGPNQPQHF.

V is TRBV7-3 and J is TRBJ2-2; TRBD2 matches at 10 bases. Trimming at V came to 2 bases and at J to 6 bases, leaving 12 bases not matched to a gene. The CDR3 is 18 amino acids. In germline, CDR1 is SGHTA, CDR2 FQGTGA. CDR3 DNA sequence: TGTGCCAGCAGCTTACGTTCTAGCGGGGGAAATCGACCCGGGGAGCTGTTTTTT. Translated, it gives CASSLRSSGGNRPGELFF. Looking up the rest from reference TRBV7-3 and TRBJ2-2 gives the full variable domain: GAGVSQTPSNKVTEKGKYVELRCDPISGHTALYWYRQSLGQGPEFLIYFQGTGAADDSGLPNDRFFAVRPEGSVSTLKIQRTERGDSAVYLCASSLRSSGGNRPGELFFGEGSRLTVL.

The chain links TRBV6-5 to TRBJ1-6; no firm D call. Germline V lookup: CDR1 MNHEY, CDR2 SVGAGI. The V end was cut by 5 bases, the J end by 12 bases, with 17 bases between. This CDR3 has 14 residues. The CDR3 sequence is CASSTYGREGPLHF. CDR3 nucleotides: TGTGCCAGCAGTACATACGGGAGAGAAGGACCCCTCCACTTT.

In the case of this clone: Other DNA sequences in this sample translate to the same CDR3. This chain links TRBV5-5 with TRBJ1-2, with 8 nucleotides matching TRBD1. Trimming cost V 4 bases and J 4 bases; bases outside gene matches: 6. The germline gives CDR1 SGHKS, CDR2 YYEKEE (reference sequence). The CDR3 is 14 residues long. The CDR3 reads CASSPQGAGYGYTF. Written as DNA, the CDR3 is TGTGCCAGCAGCCCTCAGGGGGCAGGCTATGGCTACACCTTC.

This clone was recorded only once. The gene calls are TRBV27 and TRBJ2-7, with a tentative D call TRBD1 (6 bases). Germline loops: CDR1 MNHEY, CDR2 SMNVEV (reference sequence). There are 14 residues in the CDR3. V was shortened by 8 bases and J by 2 bases, with 16 bases between the two germline ends. The CDR3 region has the DNA TGTGCCAGCCGCCTCTCAAAGGGGGCCTACGAGCAGTACTTC. Protein product: CASRLSKGAYEQYF.

This clone was counted only a few times. The rearrangement joins TRBV6-1 to TRBJ2-7; TRBD2 agrees at 9 bases. CDR1 is MNHNS and CDR2 is SASEGT in the germline V gene. The trim removed 2 bases at V and 5 bases at J, leaving 7 bases unmatched. This CDR3 spans 15 amino acids. In DNA, the CDR3 is TGTGCCAGCAGTGAAAATCCTAGCGGGGTGAACGAGCAGTACTTC. Translation: CASSENPSGVNEQYF.

The CDR3 protein is CASSYSKGRGNQPQHF. CDR3 DNA sequence: TGTGCCAGCAGTTACTCGAAGGGCAGGGGGAATCAGCCCCAGCATTTT. V and J are TRBV6-2 or TRBV6-3 and TRBJ1-5; TRBD1 matches 7 bases. The CDR3 totals 16 residues. Trimming cost V 0 bases and J 4 bases; bases outside gene matches: 6. Germline CDR1 and CDR2: MNHEY and SVGEGT.

The genes are TRBV7-2 and TRBJ1-6; D call uncertain. Germline CDR1 SGHTA, CDR2 FQGNSA. V was shortened by 3 bases and J by 7 bases, with 13 bases between the two germline ends. This CDR3 spans 15 amino acids. CDR3 region: CASSLGPPPNSPLHF. CDR3 sequence (DNA): TGTGCCAGCAGCTTGGGCCCTCCTCCCAATTCACCCCTCCACTTT.

The chain carries TRBV28 and TRBJ1-6, with D possibly matching TRBD1 (5 bases). CDR3 length: 17 amino acids. The germline V gene has CDR1 MDHEN and CDR2 SYDVKM. V gave up 10 bases and J gave up 11 bases, with 30 bases separating them. This CDR3 is CATNPLSGGGVATPLHF. Written as DNA, the CDR3 is TGTGCCACCAACCCCCTTTCGGGGGGGGGTGTCGCGACACCCCTCCACTTT.

The genes are TRBV6-5 and TRBJ1-2; TRBD1 matches 10 bases. From germline, CDR1 is MNHEY and CDR2 SVGAGI. J gave up 4 bases and V 7 bases, and 3 bases lay outside the gene matches. The CDR3 sequence is 13 residues long. CDR3 nucleotides: TGTGCCAGCAAGAGGACAGGGGGCTATGGCTACACCTTC. Translating gives CASKRTGGYGYTF.

This clone appeared once. V usage is TRBV12-3 or TRBV12-4 and J usage is TRBJ2-3; no reliable D call. This CDR3 spans 13 amino acids. V was trimmed by 7 bases and J by 4 bases, leaving 12 bases between them. The CDR3: CASTRTTADTQYF. The CDR3 DNA follows: TGTGCCAGCACCCGTACCACCGCAGATACGCAGTATTTT.

V is TRBV7-9 and J is TRBJ2-3, with D perhaps given as TRBD1 or TRBD2 (6 bases each). The CDR3 length is 15 residues. Germline loops: CDR1 SEHNR, CDR2 FQNEAQ (reference sequence). Trimming left V 8 bases short and J 4 bases short, with 19 bases between. CDR3 DNA sequence: TGTGCCAGCGGACCCGGACAGCCGGGAGCAGATACGCAGTATTTT. It codes for CASGPGQPGADTQYF.

This chain links TRBV14 with TRBJ2-3, with D possibly matching TRBD2 (7 bases). This CDR3 has 16 residues. The V gene lost 1 base and the J gene lost 2 bases, with 13 bases spanning the gap. Germline-derived CDR1 and CDR2 are SGHDN and FVKESK. CDR3 in DNA: TGTGCCAGCAGCCAAGGATTCGGGGGGCCCACAGATACGCAGTATTTT. This sequence encodes CASSQGFGGPTDTQYF.

In this sample, this clone turned up a few times. The chain is built from TRBV5-1 and TRBJ2-7; 8 nucleotides agree with TRBD1. With 2 bases clipped from V and 5 bases from J, the junction kept 9 bases outside the gene matches. Per germline, CDR1 SGHRS and CDR2 YFSETQ. The CDR3 runs 15 residues. The CDR3 nucleotides read TGCGCCAGCAGCTTTGGACAGGGAGACACCAACGAGCAGTACTTC. This codes for CASSFGQGDTNEQYF.

The V call is TRBV19, the J call TRBJ2-7; D is ambiguous. V was cut by 5 bases and J by 0 bases, with 8 bases left in between. Germline assignment: CDR1 LNHDA and CDR2 SQIVND (reference sequence). The CDR3 sequence is 13 residues long. CDR3 coding DNA: TGTGCCAGTAGTCCCCGAATCTCCTACGAGCAGTACTTC. It encodes CASSPRISYEQYF.

CDR3 nucleotide sequence: TGCGCCAGCAGCTCCCAAACACAGGGAAACACTGAAGCTTTCTTT. It yields the protein CASSSQTQGNTEAFF. The chain is built from TRBV5-1 and TRBJ1-1; possibly TRBD1 for D (6 bases). Germline CDR1 reads SGHRS; CDR2 reads YFSETQ. The length of the CDR3 is 15 residues. Between the trimmed V and J ends, which lost 3 bases and 2 bases, there was a span of 14 bases.

This rearrangement joins TRBV9 to TRBJ1-1; TRBD1 is a possible D gene (5 bases). Trimming removed 0 bases at V and 1 base at J, with 7 bases between. Germline loops: CDR1 SGDLS, CDR2 YYNGEE. CDR3 length equals 14 residues. In nucleotides, the CDR3 is TGTGCCAGCAGCGTAGCGGGGCCGAACACTGAAGCTTTCTTT. The encoded protein is CASSVAGPNTEAFF.

The V call is TRBV6-5, the J call TRBJ1-3; 7 bases fit TRBD1. This CDR3 has 15 residues. V shed 2 bases and J 2 bases; nucleotides not matched to a gene: 3. Germline V gene sequence: CDR1 MNHEY, CDR2 SVGAGI. CDR3 DNA sequence: TGTGCCAGCAGTTACAACAGGGGCCCTGGAAACACCATATATTTT. The encoded protein is CASSYNRGPGNTIYF.

V and J are TRBV5-1 and TRBJ1-6; D might be TRBD1 (5 bases). Trimming removed 4 bases at V and 6 bases at J, with 14 bases between. CDR3 size: 15 residues. Germline V gene sequence: CDR1 SGHRS, CDR2 YFSETQ. In DNA form, the CDR3 reads TGCGCCAGCAGCCAGAAGGGGCAAGGTAATTCACCCCTCCACTTT. It is translated as CASSQKGQGNSPLHF.